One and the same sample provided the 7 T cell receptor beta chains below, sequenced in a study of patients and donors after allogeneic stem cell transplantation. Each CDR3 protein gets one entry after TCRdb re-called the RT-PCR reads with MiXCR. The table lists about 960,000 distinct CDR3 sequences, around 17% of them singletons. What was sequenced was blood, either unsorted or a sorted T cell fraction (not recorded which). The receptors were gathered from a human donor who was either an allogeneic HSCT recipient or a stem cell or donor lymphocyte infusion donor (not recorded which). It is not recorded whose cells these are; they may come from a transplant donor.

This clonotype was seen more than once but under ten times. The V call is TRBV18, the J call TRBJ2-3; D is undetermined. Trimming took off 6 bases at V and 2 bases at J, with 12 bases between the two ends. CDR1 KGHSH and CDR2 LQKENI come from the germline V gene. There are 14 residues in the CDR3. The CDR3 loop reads CASSPRKATDTQYF. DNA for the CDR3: TGTGCCAGCTCCCCCAGGAAGGCCACAGATACGCAGTATTTT.

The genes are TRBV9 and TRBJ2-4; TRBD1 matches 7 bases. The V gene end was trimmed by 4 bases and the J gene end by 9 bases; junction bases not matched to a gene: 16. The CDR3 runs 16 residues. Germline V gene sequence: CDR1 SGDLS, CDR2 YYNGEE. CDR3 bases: TGTGCCAGCAGCTCGCCGGCAGGGGGATTTGGGAGCATTCAGTACTTC. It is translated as CASSSPAGGFGSIQYF. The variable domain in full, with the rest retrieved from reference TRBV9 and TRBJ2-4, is DSGVTQTPKHLITATGQRVTLRCSPRSGDLSVYWYQQSLDQGLQFLIQYYNGEERAKGNILERFSAQQFPDLHSELNLSSLELGDSALYFCASSSPAGGFGSIQYFGAGTRLSVL.

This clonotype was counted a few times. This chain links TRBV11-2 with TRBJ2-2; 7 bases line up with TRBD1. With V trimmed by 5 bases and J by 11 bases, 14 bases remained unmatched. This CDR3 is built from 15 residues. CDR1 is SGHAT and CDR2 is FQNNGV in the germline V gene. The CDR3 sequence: CASSVGQRTTAELFF. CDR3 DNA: TGTGCCAGCAGCGTGGGACAGCGGACCACGGCCGAGCTGTTTTTT.

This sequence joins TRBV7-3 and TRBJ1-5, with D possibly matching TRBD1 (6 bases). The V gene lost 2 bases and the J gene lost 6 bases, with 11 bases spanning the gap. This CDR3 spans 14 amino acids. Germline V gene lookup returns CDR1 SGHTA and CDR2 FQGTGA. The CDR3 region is CASSLSYRVQPQHF. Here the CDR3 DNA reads TGTGCCAGCAGCTTATCTTACAGGGTTCAGCCCCAGCATTTT. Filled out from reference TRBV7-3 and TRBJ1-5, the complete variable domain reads GAGVSQTPSNKVTEKGKYVELRCDPISGHTALYWYRQSLGQGPEFLIYFQGTGAADDSGLPNDRFFAVRPEGSVSTLKIQRTERGDSAVYLCASSLSYRVQPQHFGDGTRLSIL.

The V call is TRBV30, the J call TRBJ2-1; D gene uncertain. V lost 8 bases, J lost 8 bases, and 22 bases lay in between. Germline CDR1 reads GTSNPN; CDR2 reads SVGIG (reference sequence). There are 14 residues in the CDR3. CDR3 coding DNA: TGTGCCGGCGGATTAGGGCACACGCCCGATGAGCAGTTCTTC. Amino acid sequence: CAGGLGHTPDEQFF.

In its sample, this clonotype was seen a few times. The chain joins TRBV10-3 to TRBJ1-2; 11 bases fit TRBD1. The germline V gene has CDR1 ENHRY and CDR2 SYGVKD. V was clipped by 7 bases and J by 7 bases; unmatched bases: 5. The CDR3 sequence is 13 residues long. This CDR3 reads CAITDRGRGGYTF. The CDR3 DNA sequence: TGTGCCATCACGGACAGGGGGCGAGGTGGCTACACCTTC.

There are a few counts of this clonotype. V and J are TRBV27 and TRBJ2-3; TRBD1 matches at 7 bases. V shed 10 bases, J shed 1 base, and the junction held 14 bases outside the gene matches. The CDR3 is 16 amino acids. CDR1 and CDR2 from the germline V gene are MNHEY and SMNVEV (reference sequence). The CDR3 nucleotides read TGTGCCACCTCCAAACAGGGGCCCCTAGGCACAGATACGCAGTATTTT. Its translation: CATSKQGPLGTDTQYF.